This T cell receptor beta chain is drawn from a study of blood T cell repertoires in COVID-19. Study at large: The samples span acute and convalescent COVID-19 from the United States, Italy and Spain. PBMCs, B-cell-depleted T cells, or T cells were the source of the cDNA or gDNA that made up the material.

As processed by the authors: Reference gene primer amplification in the assay estimated nucleated cell counts. Clones were sequenced by immunoSEQ multiplex PCR, and TCRdb holds only the in-frame ones, with some missing. The DNA gave D and trimming, while V, J and clone size come from that table. The sample consists of approximately 230,000 clones, 80% to 90% of them appearing once. V was shortened by 3 bases and J by 0 bases, with 12 bases between the two germline ends. The CDR3 covers 16 residues. The V gene's germline CDR1 is SGHRS and CDR2 YFSETQ. Sample: peripheral blood. V usage is TRBV5-1 and J usage is TRBJ2-2; unclear D gene. The receptor was isolated from a man at least 80 years old with acute or convalescent COVID-19. In DNA, the CDR3 is TGCGCCAGCAGCTACGAAGACTTAGCGAACACCGGGGAGCTGTTTTTT. It translates to CASSYEDLANTGELFF.